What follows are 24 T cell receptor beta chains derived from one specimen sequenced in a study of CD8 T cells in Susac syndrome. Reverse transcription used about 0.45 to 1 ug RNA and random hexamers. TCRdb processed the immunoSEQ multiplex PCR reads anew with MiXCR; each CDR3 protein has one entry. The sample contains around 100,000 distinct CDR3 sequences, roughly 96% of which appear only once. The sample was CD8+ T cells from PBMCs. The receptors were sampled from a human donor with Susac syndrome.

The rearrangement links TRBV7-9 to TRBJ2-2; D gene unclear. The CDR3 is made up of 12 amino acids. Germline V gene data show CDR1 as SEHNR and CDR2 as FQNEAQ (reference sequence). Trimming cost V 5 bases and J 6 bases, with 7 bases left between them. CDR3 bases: TGTGCCAGCAGCGTGAAGTCCGGGGAGCTGTTTTTT. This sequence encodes CASSVKSGELFF.

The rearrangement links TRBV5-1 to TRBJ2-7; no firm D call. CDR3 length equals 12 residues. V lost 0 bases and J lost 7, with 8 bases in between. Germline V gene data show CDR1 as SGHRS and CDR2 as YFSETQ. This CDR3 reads CASSLAPDEQYF. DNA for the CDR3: TGCGCCAGCAGCTTGGCACCGGATGAGCAGTACTTC.

The CDR3 reads CASSVDGGLGYEQYF. Written as DNA, the CDR3 is TGTGCCAGCAGCGTAGATGGGGGACTCGGGTACGAGCAGTACTTC. This chain connects TRBV9 to TRBJ2-7; maybe TRBD2 (6 bases). The germline gives CDR1 SGDLS, CDR2 YYNGEE. V was trimmed by 0 bases and J by 4 bases, leaving 14 bases between them. CDR3 length equals 15 residues.

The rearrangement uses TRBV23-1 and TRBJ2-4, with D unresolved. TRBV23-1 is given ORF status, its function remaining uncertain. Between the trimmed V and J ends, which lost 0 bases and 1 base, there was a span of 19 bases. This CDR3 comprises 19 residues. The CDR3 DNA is TGCGCCAGCAGTCAATCGCCCGGACGGATCTCCGTGGCCAAAAACATTCAGTACTTC. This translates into CASSQSPGRISVAKNIQYF.

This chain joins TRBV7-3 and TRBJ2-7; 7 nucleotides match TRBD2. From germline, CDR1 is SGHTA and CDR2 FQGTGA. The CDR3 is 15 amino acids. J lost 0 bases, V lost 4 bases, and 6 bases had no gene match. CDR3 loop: CASSSLRGDSYEQYF. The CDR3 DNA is TGTGCCAGCAGCTCCCTCCGGGGGGACTCCTACGAGCAGTACTTC.

In DNA, the CDR3 is TGCGCCAGCAGCCCGAGGGCAGGGGGGAACTATGGCTACACCTTC. Its protein product is CASSPRAGGNYGYTF. This sequence joins TRBV5-1 and TRBJ1-2; 7 positions match TRBD1. Germline loops: CDR1 SGHRS, CDR2 YFSETQ. The ends lost 4 bases at V and 2 bases at J; junction bases unmatched: 8. This CDR3 comprises 15 residues.

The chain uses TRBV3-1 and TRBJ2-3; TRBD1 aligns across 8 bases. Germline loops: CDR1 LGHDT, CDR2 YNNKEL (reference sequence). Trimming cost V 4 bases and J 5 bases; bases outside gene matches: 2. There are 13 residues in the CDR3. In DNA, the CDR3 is TGTGCCAGCAGCCGACAGGGGAGAGATACGCAGTATTTT. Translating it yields CASSRQGRDTQYF.

The CDR3 DNA reads TGTGCCAGCACCTCCGGGTATGGGGCCAACGTCCTGACTTTC. It translates to CASTSGYGANVLTF. V gene TRBV7-9 combines with J gene TRBJ2-6, with no clear D. The CDR3 loop spans 14 amino acids. Trimming pared 7 bases from V and 3 bases from J, leaving 10 bases between. Germline-derived CDR1 and CDR2 are SEHNR and FQNEAQ (reference sequence).

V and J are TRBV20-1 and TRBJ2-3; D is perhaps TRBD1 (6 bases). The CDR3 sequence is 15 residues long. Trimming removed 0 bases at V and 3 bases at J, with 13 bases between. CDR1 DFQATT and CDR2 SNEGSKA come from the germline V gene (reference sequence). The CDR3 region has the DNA TGCAGTGCTAGAGAGAGCCAGGGGATTACAGATACGCAGTATTTT. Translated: CSARESQGITDTQYF.

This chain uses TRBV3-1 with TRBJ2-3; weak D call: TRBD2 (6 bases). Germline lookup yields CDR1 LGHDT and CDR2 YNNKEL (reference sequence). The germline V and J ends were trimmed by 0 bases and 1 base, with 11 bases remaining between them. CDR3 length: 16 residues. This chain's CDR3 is CASSQDSGVRTDTQYF. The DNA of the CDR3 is TGTGCCAGCAGCCAAGATTCGGGGGTTCGCACAGATACGCAGTATTTT.

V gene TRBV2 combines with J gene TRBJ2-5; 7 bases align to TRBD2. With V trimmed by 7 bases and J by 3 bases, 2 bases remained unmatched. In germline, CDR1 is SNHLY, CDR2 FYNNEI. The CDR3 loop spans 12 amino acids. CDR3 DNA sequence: TGTGCCAGCAAGGGAGGGGAAGAGACCCAGTACTTC. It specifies CASKGGEETQYF.

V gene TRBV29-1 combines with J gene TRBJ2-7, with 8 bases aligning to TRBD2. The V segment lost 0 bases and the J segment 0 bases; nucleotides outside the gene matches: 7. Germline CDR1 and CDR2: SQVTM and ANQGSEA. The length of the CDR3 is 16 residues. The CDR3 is CSVEEGYGRASYEQYF. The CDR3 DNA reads TGCAGCGTTGAAGAGGGATACGGGAGGGCCTCCTACGAGCAGTACTTC.

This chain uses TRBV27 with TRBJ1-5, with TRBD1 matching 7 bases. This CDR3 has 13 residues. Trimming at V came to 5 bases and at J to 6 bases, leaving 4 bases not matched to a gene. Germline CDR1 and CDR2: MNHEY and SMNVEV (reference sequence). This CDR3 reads CASSGTVGQPQHF. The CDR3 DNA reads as TGTGCCAGCAGTGGGACAGTGGGTCAGCCCCAGCATTTT.

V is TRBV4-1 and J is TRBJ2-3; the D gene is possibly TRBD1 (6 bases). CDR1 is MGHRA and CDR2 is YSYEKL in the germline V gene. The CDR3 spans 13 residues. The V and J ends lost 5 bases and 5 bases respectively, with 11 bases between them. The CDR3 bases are TGCGCCAGCAGCGGGCGAGGGGGAGATACGCAGTATTTT. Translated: CASSGRGGDTQYF.

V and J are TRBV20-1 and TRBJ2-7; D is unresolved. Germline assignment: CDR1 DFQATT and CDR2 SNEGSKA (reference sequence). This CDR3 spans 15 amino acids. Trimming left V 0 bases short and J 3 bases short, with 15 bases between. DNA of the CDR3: TGCAGTGCTAGAGAAAGGTCTGCCCCTTACTACGAGCAGTACTTC. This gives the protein CSARERSAPYYEQYF.

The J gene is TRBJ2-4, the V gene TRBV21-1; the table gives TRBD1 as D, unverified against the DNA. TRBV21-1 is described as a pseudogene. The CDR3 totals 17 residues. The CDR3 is CASSKVETELAKNIQYF. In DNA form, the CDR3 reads TGTGCCAGCAGCAAAGTTGAGACAGAGCTAGCCAAAAACATTCAGTACTTC.

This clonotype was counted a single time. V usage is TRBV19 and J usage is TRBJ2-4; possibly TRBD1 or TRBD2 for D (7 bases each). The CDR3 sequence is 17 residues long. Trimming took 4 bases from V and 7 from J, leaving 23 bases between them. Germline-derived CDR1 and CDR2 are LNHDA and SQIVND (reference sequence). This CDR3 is CASSTRDRDGAGNIQYF. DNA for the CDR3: TGTGCCAGTAGTACCCGCGACAGGGATGGAGCGGGGAACATTCAGTACTTC.

The CDR3 DNA reads TGTGCCAGCAGCCCAAAAGGTCGGTCGGGGACGGACACTGAAGCTTTCTTT. This gives the protein CASSPKGRSGTDTEAFF. The chain links TRBV13 to TRBJ1-1; a possible D gene is TRBD1 (5 bases). The germline CDR1 and CDR2 sequences are PRHDT and FYEKMQ (reference sequence). V lost 5 bases and J lost 3, with 22 bases in between. CDR3 length: 17 residues.

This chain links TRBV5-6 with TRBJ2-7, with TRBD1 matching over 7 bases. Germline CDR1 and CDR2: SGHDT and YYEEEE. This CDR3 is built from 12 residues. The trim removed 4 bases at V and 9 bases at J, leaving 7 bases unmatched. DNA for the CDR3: TGTGCCAGCAGCGCCAGCAGGGGGATGCAGTACTTC. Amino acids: CASSASRGMQYF. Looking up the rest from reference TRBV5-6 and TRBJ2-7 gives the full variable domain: DAGVTQSPTHLIKTRGQQVTLRCSPKSGHDTVSWYQQALGQGPQFIFQYYEEEERQRGNFPDRFSGHQFPNYSSELNVNALLLGDSALYLCASSASRGMQYFGPGTRLTVT.

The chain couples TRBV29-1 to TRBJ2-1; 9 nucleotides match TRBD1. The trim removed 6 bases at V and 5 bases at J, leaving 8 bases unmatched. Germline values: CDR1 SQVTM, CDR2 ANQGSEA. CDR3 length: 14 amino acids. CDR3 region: CSVLTRTGDNEQFF. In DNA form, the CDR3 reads TGCAGCGTCCTGACGAGGACAGGGGACAATGAGCAGTTCTTC.

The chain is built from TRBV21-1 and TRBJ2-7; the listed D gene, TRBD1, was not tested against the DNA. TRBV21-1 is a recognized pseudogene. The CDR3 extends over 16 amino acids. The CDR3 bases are TGTGCCAGCAGCAAAGAAGGACAGGGGGCTCTTTTTGAGCAGTACTTC. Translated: CASSKEGQGALFEQYF.

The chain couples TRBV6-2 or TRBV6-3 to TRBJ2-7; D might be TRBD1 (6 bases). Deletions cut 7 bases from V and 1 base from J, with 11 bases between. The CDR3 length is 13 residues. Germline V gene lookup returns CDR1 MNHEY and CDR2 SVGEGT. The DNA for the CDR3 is TGTGCCAGCAACCCGACAGGATCCTACGAGCAGTACTTC. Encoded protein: CASNPTGSYEQYF.

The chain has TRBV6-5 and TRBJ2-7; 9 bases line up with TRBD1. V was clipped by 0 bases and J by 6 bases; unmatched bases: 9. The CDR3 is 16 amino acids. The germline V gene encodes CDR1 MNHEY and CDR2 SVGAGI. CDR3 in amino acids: CASSYSTGTGSAEQYF. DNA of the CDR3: TGTGCCAGCAGTTACTCCACCGGGACAGGGTCGGCCGAGCAGTACTTC.

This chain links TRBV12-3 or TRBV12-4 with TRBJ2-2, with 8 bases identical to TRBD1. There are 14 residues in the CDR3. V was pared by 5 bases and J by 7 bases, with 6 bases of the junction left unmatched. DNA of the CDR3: TGTGCCAGCAGTGCGCAGGGGGCAAACGGGGAGCTGTTTTTT. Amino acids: CASSAQGANGELFF.